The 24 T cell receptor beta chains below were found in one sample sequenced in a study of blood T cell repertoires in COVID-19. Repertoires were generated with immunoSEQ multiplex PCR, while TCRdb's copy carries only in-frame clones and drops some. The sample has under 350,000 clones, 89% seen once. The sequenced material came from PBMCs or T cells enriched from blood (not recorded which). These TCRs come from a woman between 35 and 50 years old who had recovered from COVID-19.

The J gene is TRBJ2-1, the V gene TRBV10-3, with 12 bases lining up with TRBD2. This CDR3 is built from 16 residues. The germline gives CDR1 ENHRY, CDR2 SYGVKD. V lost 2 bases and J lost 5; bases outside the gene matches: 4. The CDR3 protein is CAISEPRLAGDNEQFF. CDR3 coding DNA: TGTGCCATCAGTGAGCCCCGACTAGCGGGAGACAATGAGCAGTTCTTC.

The CDR3 sequence: CASIKAAGAGDEQFF. The DNA for the CDR3 is TGTGCCAGCATTAAGGCCGCGGGGGCTGGGGATGAGCAGTTCTTC. This chain uses TRBV2 with TRBJ2-1; D possibly corresponds to TRBD2 (7 bases). Trimming removed 7 bases at V and 8 bases at J, with 21 bases between. The CDR3 is 15 residues long. Per the germline V gene, CDR1 is SNHLY and CDR2 is FYNNEI.

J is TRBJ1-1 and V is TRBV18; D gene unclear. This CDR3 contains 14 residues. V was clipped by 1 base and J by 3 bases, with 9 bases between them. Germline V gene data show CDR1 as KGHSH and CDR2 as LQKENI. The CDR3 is CASSPHAEDTEAFF. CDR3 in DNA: TGTGCCAGCTCACCACACGCGGAGGACACTGAAGCTTTCTTT. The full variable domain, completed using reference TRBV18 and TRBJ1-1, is NAGVMQNPRHLVRRRGQEARLRCSPMKGHSHVYWYRQLPEEGLKFMVYLQKENIIDESGMPKERFSAEFPKEGPSILRIQQVVRGDSAAYFCASSPHAEDTEAFFGQGTRLTVV.

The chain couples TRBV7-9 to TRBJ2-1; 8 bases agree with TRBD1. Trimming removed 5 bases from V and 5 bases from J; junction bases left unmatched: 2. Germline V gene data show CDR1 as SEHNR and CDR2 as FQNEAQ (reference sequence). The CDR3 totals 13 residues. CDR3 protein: CASSPTGDNEQFF. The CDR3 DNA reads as TGTGCCAGCAGCCCGACAGGGGACAATGAGCAGTTCTTC.

This CDR3 reads CASTEYSTDTQYF. The CDR3 DNA sequence: TGTGCCAGCACCGAATACTCCACAGATACGCAGTATTTT. This chain links TRBV5-4 with TRBJ2-3, with D unclear. Germline CDR1 is SGHNT and CDR2 is YYREEE (reference sequence). Trimming pared 6 bases from V and 2 bases from J, leaving 10 bases between. This CDR3 is 13 amino acids long.

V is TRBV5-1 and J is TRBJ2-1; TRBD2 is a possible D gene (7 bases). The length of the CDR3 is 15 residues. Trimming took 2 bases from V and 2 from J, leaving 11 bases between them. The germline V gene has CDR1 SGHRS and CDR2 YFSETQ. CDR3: CASSFGGGAYNEQFF. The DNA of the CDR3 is TGCGCCAGCAGCTTTGGAGGGGGGGCCTACAATGAGCAGTTCTTC.

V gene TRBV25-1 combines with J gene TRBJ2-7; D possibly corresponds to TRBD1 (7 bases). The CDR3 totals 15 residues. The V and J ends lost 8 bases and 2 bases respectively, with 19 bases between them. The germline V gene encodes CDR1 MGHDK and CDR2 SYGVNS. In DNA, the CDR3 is TGTGCCAGCTCCTTCTACAGGGGCGGGACCTACGAGCAGTACTTC. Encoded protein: CASSFYRGGTYEQYF.

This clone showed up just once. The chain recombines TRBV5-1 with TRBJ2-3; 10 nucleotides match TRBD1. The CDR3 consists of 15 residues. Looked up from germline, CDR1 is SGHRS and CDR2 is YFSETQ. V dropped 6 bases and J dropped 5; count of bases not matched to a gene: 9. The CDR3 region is CASTARGQGKDTQYF. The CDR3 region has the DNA TGCGCCAGCACCGCCCGGGGACAGGGGAAAGATACGCAGTATTTT.

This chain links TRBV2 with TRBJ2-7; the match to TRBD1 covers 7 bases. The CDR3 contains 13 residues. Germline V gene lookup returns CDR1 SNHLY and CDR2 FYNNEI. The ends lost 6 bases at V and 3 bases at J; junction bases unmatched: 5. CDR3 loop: CASRGQAGYEQYF. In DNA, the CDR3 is TGTGCCAGCAGAGGACAGGCGGGCTACGAGCAGTACTTC.

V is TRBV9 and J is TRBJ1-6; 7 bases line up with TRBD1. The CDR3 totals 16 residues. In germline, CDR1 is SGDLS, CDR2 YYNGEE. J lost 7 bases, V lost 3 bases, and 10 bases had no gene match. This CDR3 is CASSGQGLSTNSPLHF. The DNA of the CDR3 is TGTGCCAGCAGCGGACAGGGTTTATCCACAAATTCACCCCTCCACTTT.

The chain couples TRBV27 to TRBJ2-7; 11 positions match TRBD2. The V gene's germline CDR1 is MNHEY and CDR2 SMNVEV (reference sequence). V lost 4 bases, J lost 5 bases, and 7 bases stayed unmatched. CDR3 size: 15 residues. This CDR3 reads CASSSKTSGNDEQYF. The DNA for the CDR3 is TGTGCCAGCAGTTCAAAGACTAGCGGGAACGACGAGCAGTACTTC.

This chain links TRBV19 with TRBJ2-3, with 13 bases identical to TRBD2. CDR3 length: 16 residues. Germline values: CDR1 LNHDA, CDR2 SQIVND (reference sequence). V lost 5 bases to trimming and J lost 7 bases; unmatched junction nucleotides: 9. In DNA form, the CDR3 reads TGTGCCAGTAGTGTAACGACTAGCGGGAGGTCAAATACGCAGTATTTT. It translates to CASSVTTSGRSNTQYF.

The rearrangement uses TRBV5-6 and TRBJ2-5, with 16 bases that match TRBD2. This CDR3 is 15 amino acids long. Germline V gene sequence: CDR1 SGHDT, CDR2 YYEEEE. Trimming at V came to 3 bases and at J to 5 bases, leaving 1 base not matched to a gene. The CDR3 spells CASSSGLAGGETQYF. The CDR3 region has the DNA TGTGCCAGCAGCTCGGGACTAGCGGGGGGGGAGACCCAGTACTTC.

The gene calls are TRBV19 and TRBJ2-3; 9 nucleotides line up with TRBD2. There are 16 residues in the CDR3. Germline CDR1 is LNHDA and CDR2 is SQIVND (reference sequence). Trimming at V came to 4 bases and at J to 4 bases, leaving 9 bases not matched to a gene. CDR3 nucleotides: TGTGCCAGTAGTAATGGGCCTAGCGGGGACTCAGATACGCAGTATTTT. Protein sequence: CASSNGPSGDSDTQYF.

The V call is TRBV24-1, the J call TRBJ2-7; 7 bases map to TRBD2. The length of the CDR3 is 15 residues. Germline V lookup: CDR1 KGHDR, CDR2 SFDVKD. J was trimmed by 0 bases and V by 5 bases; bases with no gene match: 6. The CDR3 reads CATSGRGGSSYEQYF. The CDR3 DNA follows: TGTGCCACCAGTGGAAGGGGCGGGAGCTCCTACGAGCAGTACTTC.

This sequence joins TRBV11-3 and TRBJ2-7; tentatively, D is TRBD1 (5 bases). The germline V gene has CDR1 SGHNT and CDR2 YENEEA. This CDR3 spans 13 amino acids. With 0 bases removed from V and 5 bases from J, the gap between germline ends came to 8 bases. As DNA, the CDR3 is TGTGCCAGCAGCTTAGAAGACAGAGACGAGCAGTACTTC. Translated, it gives CASSLEDRDEQYF. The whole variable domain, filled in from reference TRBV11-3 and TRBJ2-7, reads EAGVVQSPRYKIIEKKQPVAFWCNPISGHNTLYWYLQNLGQGPELLIRYENEEAVDDSQLPKDRFSAERLKGVDSTLKIQPAELGDSAVYLCASSLEDRDEQYFGPGTRLTVT.

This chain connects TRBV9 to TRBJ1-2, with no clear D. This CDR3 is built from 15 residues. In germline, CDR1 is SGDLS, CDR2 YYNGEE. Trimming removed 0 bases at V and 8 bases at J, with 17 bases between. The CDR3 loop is CASSVEGSGVGGYTF. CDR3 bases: TGTGCCAGCAGCGTAGAAGGCAGCGGCGTTGGGGGCTACACCTTC. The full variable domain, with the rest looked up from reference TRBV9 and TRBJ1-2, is DSGVTQTPKHLITATGQRVTLRCSPRSGDLSVYWYQQSLDQGLQFLIQYYNGEERAKGNILERFSAQQFPDLHSELNLSSLELGDSALYFCASSVEGSGVGGYTFGSGTRLTVV.

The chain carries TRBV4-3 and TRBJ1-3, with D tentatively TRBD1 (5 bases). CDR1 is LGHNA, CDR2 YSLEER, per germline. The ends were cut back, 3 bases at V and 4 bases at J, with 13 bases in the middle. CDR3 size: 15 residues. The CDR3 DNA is TGCGCCAGCAGCCAGGTCGGGACTTCGGGAAACACCATATATTTT. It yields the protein CASSQVGTSGNTIYF.

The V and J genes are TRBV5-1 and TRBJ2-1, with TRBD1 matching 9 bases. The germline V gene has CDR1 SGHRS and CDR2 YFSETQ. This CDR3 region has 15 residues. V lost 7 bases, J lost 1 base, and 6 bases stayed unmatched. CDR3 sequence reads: CASARGTGSYNEQFF. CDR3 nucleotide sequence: TGCGCCAGCGCAAGGGGGACAGGGTCCTACAATGAGCAGTTCTTC. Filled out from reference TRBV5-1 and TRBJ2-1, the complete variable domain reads KAGVTQTPRYLIKTRGQQVTLSCSPISGHRSVSWYQQTPGQGLQFLFEYFSETQRNKGNFPGRFSGRQFSNSRSEMNVSTLELGDSALYLCASARGTGSYNEQFFGPGTRLTVL.

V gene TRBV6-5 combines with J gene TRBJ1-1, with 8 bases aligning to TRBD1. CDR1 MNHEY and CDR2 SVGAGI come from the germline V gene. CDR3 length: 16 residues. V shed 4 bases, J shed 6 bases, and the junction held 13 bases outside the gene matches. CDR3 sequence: CASSLLPGTGSPEAFF. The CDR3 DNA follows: TGTGCCAGCAGTTTACTTCCCGGGACAGGAAGCCCTGAAGCTTTCTTT.

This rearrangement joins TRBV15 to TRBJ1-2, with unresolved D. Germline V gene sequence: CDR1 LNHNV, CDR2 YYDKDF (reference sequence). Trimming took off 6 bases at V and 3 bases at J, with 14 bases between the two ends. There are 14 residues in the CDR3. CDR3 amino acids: CATSLTVGDYGYTF. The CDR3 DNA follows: TGTGCCACCAGTTTGACCGTAGGAGACTATGGCTACACCTTC.

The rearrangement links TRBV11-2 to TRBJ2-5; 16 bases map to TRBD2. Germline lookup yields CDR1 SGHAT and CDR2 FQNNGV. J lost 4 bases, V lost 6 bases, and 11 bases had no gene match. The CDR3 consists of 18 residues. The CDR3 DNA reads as TGTGCCAGCAGTTCTCCGGGACTAGCGGGGGGGAAGGGAGAGACCCAGTACTTC. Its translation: CASSSPGLAGGKGETQYF.

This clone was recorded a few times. The CDR3 spells CASSDLAGGAGQPQHF. CDR3 nucleotide sequence: TGTGCCAGCAGTGATTTGGCGGGGGGCGCCGGACAGCCCCAGCATTTT. The chain combines TRBV2 with TRBJ1-5; weak D call: TRBD1 (6 bases). V was shortened by 3 bases and J by 7 bases, with 19 bases between the two germline ends. The CDR3 has 16 residues. Germline V gene sequence: CDR1 SNHLY, CDR2 FYNNEI.

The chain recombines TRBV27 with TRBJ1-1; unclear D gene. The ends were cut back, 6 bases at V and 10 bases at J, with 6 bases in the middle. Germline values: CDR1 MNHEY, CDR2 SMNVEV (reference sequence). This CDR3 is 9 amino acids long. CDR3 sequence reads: CASRARAFF. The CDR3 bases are TGTGCCAGCAGAGCCCGAGCTTTCTTT.